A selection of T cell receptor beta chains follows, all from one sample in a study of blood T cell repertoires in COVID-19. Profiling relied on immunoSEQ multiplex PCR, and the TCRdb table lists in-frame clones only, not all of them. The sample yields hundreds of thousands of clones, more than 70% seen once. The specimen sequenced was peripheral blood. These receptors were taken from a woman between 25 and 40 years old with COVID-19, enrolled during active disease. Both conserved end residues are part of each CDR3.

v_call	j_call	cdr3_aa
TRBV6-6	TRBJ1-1	CASSYSMNTEAFF
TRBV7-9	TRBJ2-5	CASSSGQGAETQYF
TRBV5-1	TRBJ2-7	CASSLVSGLDPYEQYF
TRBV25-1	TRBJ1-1	CASSESLLAQHNTEAFF
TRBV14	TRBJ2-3	CASSQNGLAVTDTQYF
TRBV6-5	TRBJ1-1	CASSYSLTIGGAEAFF
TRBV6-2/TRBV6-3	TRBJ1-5	CASSYVSSNQPQHF
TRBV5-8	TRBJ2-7	CASSLGREYEQYF
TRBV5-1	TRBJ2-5	CASSLADSRKTQYF
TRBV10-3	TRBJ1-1	CAISEGNRGNTEAFF
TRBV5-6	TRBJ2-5	CASTLVGTQGETQYF
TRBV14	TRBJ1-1	CASSHFLGQTSGSGTEAFF
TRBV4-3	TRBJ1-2	CASSQDLRGDRGQNGYTF
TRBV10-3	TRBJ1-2	CAISDRSEGGYTF
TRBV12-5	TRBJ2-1	CASASPSRRGLHSYNEQFF
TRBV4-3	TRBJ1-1	CASSQDNGGVNTEAFF
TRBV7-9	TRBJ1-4	CASSLGTAEKLFF
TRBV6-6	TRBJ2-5	CASFRERKETQYF
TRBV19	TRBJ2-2	CATLGRDTPGPRDGELFF
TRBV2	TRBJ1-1	CASSLDRVNTEAFF
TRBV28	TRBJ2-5	CASSLLGVGIQETQYF
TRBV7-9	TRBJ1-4	CASSSELESPEKLFF
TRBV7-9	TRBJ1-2	CASSLDVVGANYGYTF
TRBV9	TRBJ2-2	CASSGRGGLTGELFF
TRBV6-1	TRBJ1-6	CASSERDIQTYNSPLHF
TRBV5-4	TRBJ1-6	CASSWTGNSPLHF
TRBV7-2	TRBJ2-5	CASRQAGSQETQYF
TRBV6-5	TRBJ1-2	CASNPGGQGYGYTF
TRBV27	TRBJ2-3	CASRRWDRPTGGETDTQYF
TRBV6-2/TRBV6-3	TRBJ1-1	CASSYPTRTEAFF